This passage covers 18 T cell receptor beta chains from one sample sequenced in a study of beta chain features in type 1 diabetes listed by TCRdb under 2018. Library construction relied on the immunoSEQ multiplex PCR assay. The entire amount of isolated RNA was reverse transcribed using the High Capacity cDNA Reverse Transcription Kit, so the sequenced TCRB transcripts were expressed ones. TCRdb retrieved this table from immuneACCESS and kept in-frame rearrangements only. Not all clones are present; in checked studies, unresolved V genes account for under half, and no reason is known for the remainder. The sample has 860,000 or so clones on record, 15% to 20% of them singletons. The top ten hold 0.023% of the sample. The specimen sequenced was naive CD4+ T cells from blood. The cell subset or site label of this sample denotes: true naive CD4+ T cells. These receptors originate from a woman younger than 35 in good health.

This clone was found a few times. The chain uses TRBV7-8 and TRBJ2-7; 8 bases map to TRBD2. Germline V lookup: CDR1 SGHVS, CDR2 FQNEAQ. Unmatched junction bases numbered 6, after V lost 2 bases and J lost 0 bases. The CDR3 has 16 amino acids. The CDR3 reads CASSLMAREDSYEQYF. In DNA, the CDR3 is TGTGCCAGCAGCTTAATGGCGCGGGAGGACTCCTACGAGCAGTACTTC. The whole variable domain, remainder taken from reference TRBV7-8 and TRBJ2-7, is GAGVSQSPRYKVAKRGQDVALRCDPISGHVSLFWYQQALGQGPEFLTYFQNEAQLDKSGLPSDRFFAERPEGSVSTLKIQRTQQEDSAVYLCASSLMAREDSYEQYFGPGTRLTVT.

The V gene is TRBV7-2, the J gene TRBJ2-7; D is undetermined. There are 14 residues in the CDR3. V lost 1 base and J 3 bases, leaving 10 bases between the germline ends. From germline, CDR1 is SGHTA and CDR2 FQGNSA. The CDR3 DNA follows: TGTGCCAGCAGCTTAGTTTGGTCCGACTACGAGCAGTACTTC. It specifies CASSLVWSDYEQYF. Looking up the rest from reference TRBV7-2 and TRBJ2-7 gives the full variable domain: GAGVSQSPSNKVTEKGKDVELRCDPISGHTALYWYRQSLGQGLEFLIYFQGNSAPDKSGLPSDRFSAERTGGSVSTLTIQRTQQEDSAVYLCASSLVWSDYEQYFGPGTRLTVT.

This rearrangement joins TRBV5-1 to TRBJ2-3; D gene ambiguous. Germline CDR1 SGHRS, CDR2 YFSETQ. This CDR3 is built from 15 residues. V was trimmed by 1 base and J by 2 bases, leaving 11 bases between them. The CDR3 loop is CASSLRMGFTDTQYF. CDR3 coding DNA: TGCGCCAGCAGCTTGAGGATGGGCTTCACAGATACGCAGTATTTT.

On this clone: This same CDR3 is encoded by further DNA sequences in the sample. The chain recombines TRBV5-4 with TRBJ2-5; no clear D gene. The CDR3 has 14 amino acids. V lost 0 bases and J 2 bases, leaving 8 bases between the germline ends. Germline V CDR1 and CDR2: SGHNT, YYREEE (reference sequence). CDR3 amino acids: CASSLGATQETQYF. CDR3 nucleotides: TGTGCCAGCAGCTTGGGCGCGACACAAGAGACCCAGTACTTC.

The gene calls are TRBV19 and TRBJ2-1, with a possible D match to TRBD2 (5 bases). Looked up from germline, CDR1 is LNHDA and CDR2 is SQIVND (reference sequence). Trimming shortened V by 6 bases and J by 4 bases, and 10 bases separated the two germline ends. The CDR3 runs to 13 residues. CDR3 DNA: TGTGCCAGTAGCAGAGGACTGTACAATGAGCAGTTCTTC. It codes for CASSRGLYNEQFF.

This clone showed up just a few times. The chain employs TRBV7-3 and TRBJ2-7, with unresolved D. The V end was cut by 5 bases, the J end by 3 bases, with 11 bases between. Germline V gene lookup returns CDR1 SGHTA and CDR2 FQGTGA. The CDR3 extends over 13 amino acids. In nucleotides, the CDR3 is TGTGCCAGCAGCCCCAGAGCTAGCTACGAGCAGTACTTC. This codes for CASSPRASYEQYF.

This clone was seen only a few times. This rearrangement joins TRBV9 to TRBJ2-1; the D is unclear. The CDR3 spans 15 residues. Germline CDR1 SGDLS, CDR2 YYNGEE. The V and J ends lost 0 bases and 7 bases respectively, with 14 bases between them. The CDR3 loop is CASSVDRSSLNEQFF. DNA for the CDR3: TGTGCCAGCAGCGTAGATCGGTCTAGTTTGAATGAGCAGTTCTTC.

This sequence joins TRBV7-8 and TRBJ2-5; 11 bases agree with TRBD1. The V gene's germline CDR1 is SGHVS and CDR2 FQNEAQ. V lost 6 bases, J lost 5 bases, and 8 bases stayed unmatched. This CDR3 contains 15 residues. CDR3 in amino acids: CASRSGTGGAETQYF. CDR3 in DNA: TGTGCCAGCAGATCCGGGACAGGGGGTGCGGAGACCCAGTACTTC.

The chain uses TRBV5-1 and TRBJ2-7; 15 positions match TRBD2. Germline V CDR1 and CDR2: SGHRS, YFSETQ. V shed 6 bases, J shed 1 base, and the junction held 5 bases outside the gene matches. CDR3 size: 16 residues. CDR3 protein: CASKGLAGGSSYEQYF. The DNA for the CDR3 is TGCGCCAGCAAAGGACTAGCGGGAGGGAGTTCCTACGAGCAGTACTTC.

This chain joins TRBV7-6 and TRBJ2-7, with unresolved D. The germline gives CDR1 SGHVS, CDR2 FNYEAQ. The CDR3 consists of 12 residues. V gave up 5 bases and J gave up 0 bases, with 5 bases separating them. CDR3 residues: CASSRLSYEQYF. CDR3 sequence (DNA): TGTGCCAGCAGCCGCCTCTCCTACGAGCAGTACTTC.

This clone was recorded a few times. J is TRBJ2-7 and V is TRBV7-2; possible D gene TRBD1, 5 bases. V lost 5 bases and J lost 1, with 15 bases in between. There are 15 residues in the CDR3. Germline V gene sequence: CDR1 SGHTA, CDR2 FQGNSA. CDR3 coding DNA: TGTGCCAGCAGCCTCCGACAGTCTCGGTCCTACGAGCAGTACTTC. This translates into CASSLRQSRSYEQYF.

This clone was counted only a few times. The chain employs TRBV29-1 and TRBJ2-7; D uncertain. Trimming cost V 4 bases and J 3 bases, with 7 bases left between them. There are 11 residues in the CDR3. The germline CDR1 and CDR2 sequences are SQVTM and ANQGSEA. CDR3 loop: CSVGEFYEQYF. Written as DNA, the CDR3 is TGCAGCGTTGGAGAGTTCTACGAGCAGTACTTC.

Only a few counts were recorded for this clone. This chain uses TRBV29-1 with TRBJ2-2, with D perhaps matching TRBD2 (6 bases). The germline gives CDR1 SQVTM, CDR2 ANQGSEA. The germline V and J ends were trimmed by 4 bases and 1 base, with 19 bases remaining between them. CDR3 length equals 17 residues. The CDR3: CSVAPRPRSGNTGELFF. The CDR3 DNA reads TGCAGCGTTGCACCCCGTCCTCGTAGCGGGAACACCGGGGAGCTGTTTTTT.

The V gene is TRBV9, the J gene TRBJ1-5; TRBD1 matches at 9 bases. This CDR3 is 14 amino acids long. The V gene end was trimmed by 4 bases and the J gene end by 4 bases; junction bases not matched to a gene: 3. Looked up from germline, CDR1 is SGDLS and CDR2 is YYNGEE. The CDR3 sequence: CASSTGQGNQPQHF. The CDR3 DNA sequence: TGTGCCAGCAGCACGGGACAGGGAAATCAGCCCCAGCATTTT. Supplemented by reference TRBV9 and TRBJ1-5, the full variable domain reads DSGVTQTPKHLITATGQRVTLRCSPRSGDLSVYWYQQSLDQGLQFLIQYYNGEERAKGNILERFSAQQFPDLHSELNLSSLELGDSALYFCASSTGQGNQPQHFGDGTRLSIL.

The V gene is TRBV27, the J gene TRBJ2-7; D ambiguous. CDR1 and CDR2 from the germline V gene are MNHEY and SMNVEV (reference sequence). V was trimmed by 3 bases and J by 2 bases, leaving 11 bases between them. This CDR3 has 14 amino acids. DNA for the CDR3: TGTGCCAGCAGTTTCACTCCCGGGCCCTACGAGCAGTACTTC. Residues: CASSFTPGPYEQYF.

This clone has only a few counts. This chain joins TRBV11-1 and TRBJ2-7, with 7 bases lining up with TRBD1. Looked up from germline, CDR1 is SGHAT and CDR2 is FQDESV (reference sequence). There are 16 residues in the CDR3. Trimming removed 5 bases from V and 4 bases from J; junction bases left unmatched: 14. CDR3 DNA sequence: TGTGCCAGCAGCCACCGCGGACAGGTGGGAATTTACGAGCAGTACTTC. It encodes CASSHRGQVGIYEQYF.

V and J are TRBV5-6 and TRBJ2-1; 8 positions agree with TRBD2. The CDR3 length is 16 residues. CDR1 SGHDT and CDR2 YYEEEE come from the germline V gene. The V and J ends lost 2 bases and 9 bases, in that order; junction bases with no gene match: 13. The CDR3: CASSFLTGLGIGEQFF. The CDR3 coding sequence is TGTGCCAGCAGCTTCCTCACGGGACTAGGGATTGGTGAGCAGTTCTTC.

Only a few counts were recorded for this clone. This sequence joins TRBV5-4 and TRBJ2-2; TRBD2 matches at 8 bases. The V gene end was trimmed by 2 bases and the J gene end by 3 bases; junction bases not matched to a gene: 3. Per germline, CDR1 SGHNT and CDR2 YYREEE (reference sequence). This CDR3 region has 15 residues. This CDR3 is CASSLQTSDTGELFF. CDR3 in DNA: TGTGCCAGCAGCTTACAGACTAGCGACACCGGGGAGCTGTTTTTT.